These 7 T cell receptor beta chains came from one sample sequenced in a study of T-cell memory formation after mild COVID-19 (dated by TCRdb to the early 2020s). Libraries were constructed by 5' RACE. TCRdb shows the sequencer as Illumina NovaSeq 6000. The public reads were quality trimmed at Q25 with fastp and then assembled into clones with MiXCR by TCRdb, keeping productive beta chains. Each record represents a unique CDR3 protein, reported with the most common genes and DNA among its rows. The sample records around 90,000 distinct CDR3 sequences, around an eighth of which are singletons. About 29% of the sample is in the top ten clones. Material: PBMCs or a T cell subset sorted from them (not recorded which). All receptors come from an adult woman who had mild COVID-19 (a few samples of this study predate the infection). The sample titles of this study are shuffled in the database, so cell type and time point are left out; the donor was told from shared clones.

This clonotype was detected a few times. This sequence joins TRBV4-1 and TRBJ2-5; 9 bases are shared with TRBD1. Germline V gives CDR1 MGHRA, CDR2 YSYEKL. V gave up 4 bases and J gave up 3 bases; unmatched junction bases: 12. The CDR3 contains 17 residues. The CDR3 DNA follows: TGCGCCAGCAGCCGTGAGTGGAGGGGGACAGGGAAAGAGACCCAGTACTTC. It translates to CASSREWRGTGKETQYF.

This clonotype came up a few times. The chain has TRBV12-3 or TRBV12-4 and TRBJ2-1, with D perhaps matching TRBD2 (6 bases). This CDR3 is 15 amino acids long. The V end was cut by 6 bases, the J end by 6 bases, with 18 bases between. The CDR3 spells CASSTTRGRFNEQFF. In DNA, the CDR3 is TGTGCCAGCAGCACGACTAGGGGCCGATTCAATGAGCAGTTCTTC.

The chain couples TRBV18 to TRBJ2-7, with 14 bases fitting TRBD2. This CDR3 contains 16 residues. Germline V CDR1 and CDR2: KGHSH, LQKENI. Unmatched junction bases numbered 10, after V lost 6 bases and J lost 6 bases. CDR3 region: CASSLRGTSGRGEQYF. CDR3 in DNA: TGTGCCAGCTCGCTTAGGGGGACTAGCGGGAGAGGCGAGCAGTACTTC.

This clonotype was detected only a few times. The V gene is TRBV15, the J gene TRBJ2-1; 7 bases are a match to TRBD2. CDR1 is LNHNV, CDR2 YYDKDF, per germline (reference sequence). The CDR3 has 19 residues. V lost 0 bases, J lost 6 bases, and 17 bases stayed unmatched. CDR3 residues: CATSRDPLLGGPIFNEQFF. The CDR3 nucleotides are TGTGCCACCAGCAGAGATCCCCTTTTGGGAGGGCCGATATTCAATGAGCAGTTCTTC.

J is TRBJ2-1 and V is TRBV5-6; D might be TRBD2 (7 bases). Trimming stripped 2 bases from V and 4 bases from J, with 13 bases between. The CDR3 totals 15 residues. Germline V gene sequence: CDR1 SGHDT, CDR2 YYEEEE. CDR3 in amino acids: CASSFGGRRYNEQFF. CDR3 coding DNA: TGTGCCAGCAGCTTCGGGGGGCGGAGATACAATGAGCAGTTCTTC.

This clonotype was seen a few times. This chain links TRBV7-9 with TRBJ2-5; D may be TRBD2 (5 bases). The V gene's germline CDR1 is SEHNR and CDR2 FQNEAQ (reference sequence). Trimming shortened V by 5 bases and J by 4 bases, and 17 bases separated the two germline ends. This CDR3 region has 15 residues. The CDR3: CASSPTGSYRETQYF. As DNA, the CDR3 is TGTGCCAGCAGCCCAACGGGAAGCTACAGAGAGACCCAGTACTTC.

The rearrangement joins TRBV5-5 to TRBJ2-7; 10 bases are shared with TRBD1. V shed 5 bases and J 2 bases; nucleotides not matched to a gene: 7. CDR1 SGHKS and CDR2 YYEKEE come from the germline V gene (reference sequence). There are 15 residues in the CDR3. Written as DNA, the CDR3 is TGTGCCAGCAGATCGACCGGGACAGGGGCCTACGAGCAGTACTTC. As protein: CASRSTGTGAYEQYF.